This T cell receptor (beta chain) was retrieved from a study of graft-versus-host responses after intestinal transplantation. TCRdb's copy holds only in-frame clones and misses some; the assay was immunoSEQ multiplex PCR. This sample carries roughly 46,000 clones, 85% to 95% of them seen once, and the ten largest clones take more than 4.5%. This TCR came from a human patient who received an intestinal transplant, so some T cells may come from the graft donor. Source: PBMCs, taken around 790 days after a first intestinal transplant, on the day of a second.

CDR3 loop: CASSVQDRRMNTEAFF. In nucleotides, the CDR3 is TGTGCCAGCAGCGTCCAGGACAGAAGGATGAACACTGAAGCTTTCTTT. The V call is TRBV9, the J call TRBJ1-1; weak D call: TRBD1 (6 bases). V gave up 2 bases and J gave up 0 bases, with 14 bases separating them. CDR1 and CDR2 from the germline V gene are SGDLS and YYNGEE. This CDR3 comprises 16 residues.